Shown below are 2 T cell receptor beta chains from a single sample sequenced in a study of blood T cells in healthy people across ages. Next came a second PCR, run for about 6 to 11 cycles, which used a sample-barcoded 5' primer along with a J-beta primer mix. TCRdb redid the calling of the 5' RACE reads with MiXCR, one entry per CDR3 protein. The sample contains 800,000 to 1,000,000 distinct CDR3 sequences, roughly 50% of which appear only once. Sequences were obtained from blood. Receptors were obtained from a man aged 30 to 45 in good health.

This clonotype was counted only a few times. The chain recombines TRBV7-2 with TRBJ2-7; D not certain. The CDR3 contains 12 residues. Trimming shortened V by 1 base and J by 6 bases, and 7 bases separated the two germline ends. The germline gives CDR1 SGHTA, CDR2 FQGNSA. The CDR3 DNA follows: TGTGCCAGCAGCTTAGTGTTAGGCGAGCAGTACTTC. As protein: CASSLVLGEQYF.

The chain is built from TRBV9 and TRBJ2-5; TRBD2 matches 8 bases. In germline, CDR1 is SGDLS, CDR2 YYNGEE. The CDR3 totals 15 residues. Losses at the gene ends were 0 bases for V and 4 bases for J; bases not matched to a gene: 5. In DNA, the CDR3 is TGTGCCAGCAGCGTAGCTGCGGGGGGAACAGAGACCCAGTACTTC. The encoded protein is CASSVAAGGTETQYF. Looking up the rest from reference TRBV9 and TRBJ2-5 gives the full variable domain: DSGVTQTPKHLITATGQRVTLRCSPRSGDLSVYWYQQSLDQGLQFLIQYYNGEERAKGNILERFSAQQFPDLHSELNLSSLELGDSALYFCASSVAAGGTETQYFGPGTRLLVL.